This T cell receptor beta chain was profiled in a study of neurological immune-mediated disorders. Study observations and caveats: Falling below healthy controls, multiple sclerosis showed the least TCR clonal expansion, while HTLV-1-associated myelopathy showed the most.

The study used blood bank volunteers in Maryland, USA, as healthy controls. For the unsorted libraries, 2 million PBMCs stored at -80 C served as input. This CDR3 region has 14 residues. The V gene lost 5 bases and the J gene lost 0 bases, with 11 bases spanning the gap. Germline-derived CDR1 and CDR2 are SQVTM and ANQGSEA. This clonotype was recorded at least ten times. Its antigen is not identified. In each sequencing run, over 200 million TCR-beta sequences were generated from 15-18 subjects. TCRdb fed the 5' RACE reads into MiXCR, producing one record per CDR3 protein. The table includes tens of thousands of distinct CDR3 sequences, over 9% detected once.

This TCR was sampled from a man aged 40-55 years in good health. The chain employs TRBV29-1 and TRBJ1-3, with D unclear. Sequencing was carried out using PBMCs. The CDR3 loop reads CSVSDRSSGNTIYF. In nucleotides, the CDR3 is TGCAGCGTTTCAGACCGGAGCTCTGGAAACACCATATATTTT.